The 6 T cell receptor beta chains below come from one sample, sequenced in a study of cytomegalovirus exposure and HLA in healthy donors. It was with 60 Vbeta and 13 Jbeta primers that the PCR ran. The repertoire was sequenced with immunoSEQ multiplex PCR; TCRdb's copy has only in-frame clones and lacks some. The sample has 75,000 to 85,000 clones. Sequencing was performed on PBMCs. Receptor source: a man aged 45 to 65 in good health and CMV-seronegative.

J is TRBJ2-7 and V is TRBV28, with D maybe TRBD1 (5 bases). The V gene's germline CDR1 is MDHEN and CDR2 SYDVKM. The CDR3 runs to 15 residues. Trimming pared 7 bases from V and 0 bases from J, leaving 16 bases between. In DNA, the CDR3 is TGTGCCAGCAACAAAAAACAGGTACTCTCCTACGAGCAGTACTTC. This translates into CASNKKQVLSYEQYF.

The chain is built from TRBV6-1 and TRBJ2-3; TRBD1 agrees at 8 bases. Germline CDR1 MNHNS, CDR2 SASEGT. After removal of 3 bases from V and 2 bases from J, the junction contained 1 base not matched to a gene. The CDR3 sequence is 14 residues long. In DNA form, the CDR3 reads TGTGCCAGCAGTGAGGACAGGGCCACAGATACGCAGTATTTT. The encoded protein is CASSEDRATDTQYF.

This chain uses TRBV28 with TRBJ2-3, with D possibly being TRBD2 (5 bases). The CDR3 extends over 11 amino acids. The germline V gene encodes CDR1 MDHEN and CDR2 SYDVKM. The V gene lost 5 bases and the J gene lost 8 bases, with 8 bases spanning the gap. DNA for the CDR3: TGTGCCAGCAGTCCCCGGGGTACGCAGTATTTT. It specifies CASSPRGTQYF.

The chain combines TRBV20-1 with TRBJ1-2; unclear D gene. The germline V gene encodes CDR1 DFQATT and CDR2 SNEGSKA (reference sequence). V was trimmed by 0 bases and J by 7 bases, leaving 6 bases between them. The CDR3 sequence is 11 residues long. The CDR3 coding sequence is TGCAGTGCTAGAGATAGAGTTGGCTACACCTTC. Its protein product is CSARDRVGYTF.

The chain combines TRBV4-1 with TRBJ2-3; D perhaps matches TRBD2 (7 bases). CDR3 size: 13 residues. V was cut by 3 bases and J by 6 bases, with 10 bases left in between. The V gene's germline CDR1 is MGHRA and CDR2 YSYEKL. The CDR3 DNA follows: TGCGCCAGCAGCCATGAGGGGGGGGATACGCAGTATTTT. Translating it yields CASSHEGGDTQYF.

The chain uses TRBV7-6 and TRBJ1-2; D unresolved. Trimming removed 5 bases at V and 8 bases at J, with 12 bases between. This CDR3 is 12 amino acids long. Germline assignment: CDR1 SGHVS and CDR2 FNYEAQ. CDR3 sequence: CASSQATGGYTF. For the CDR3, the DNA is TGTGCCAGCAGCCAAGCCACGGGAGGCTACACCTTC.